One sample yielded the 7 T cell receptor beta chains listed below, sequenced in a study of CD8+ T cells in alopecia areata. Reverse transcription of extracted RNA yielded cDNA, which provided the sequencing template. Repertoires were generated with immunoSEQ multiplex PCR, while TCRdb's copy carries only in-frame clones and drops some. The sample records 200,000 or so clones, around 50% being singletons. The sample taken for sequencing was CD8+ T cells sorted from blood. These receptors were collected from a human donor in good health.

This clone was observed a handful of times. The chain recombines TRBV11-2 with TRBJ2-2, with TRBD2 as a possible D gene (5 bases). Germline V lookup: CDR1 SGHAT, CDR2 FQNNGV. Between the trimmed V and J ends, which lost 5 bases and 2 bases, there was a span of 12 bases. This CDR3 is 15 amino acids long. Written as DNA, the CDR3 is TGTGCCAGCAGCGCAGATCCGGGAAACACCGGGGAGCTGTTTTTT. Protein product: CASSADPGNTGELFF.

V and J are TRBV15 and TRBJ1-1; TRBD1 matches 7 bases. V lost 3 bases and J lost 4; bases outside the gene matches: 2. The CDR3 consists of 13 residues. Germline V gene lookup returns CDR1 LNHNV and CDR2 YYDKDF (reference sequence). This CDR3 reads CATSSYRGTEAFF. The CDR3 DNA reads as TGTGCCACCAGCAGTTACAGGGGCACTGAAGCTTTCTTT.

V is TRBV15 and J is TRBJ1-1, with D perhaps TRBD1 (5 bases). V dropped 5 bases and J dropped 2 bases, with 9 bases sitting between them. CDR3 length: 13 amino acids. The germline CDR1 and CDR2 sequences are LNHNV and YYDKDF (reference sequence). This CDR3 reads CATSGDLNTEAFF. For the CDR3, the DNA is TGTGCCACCAGCGGGGACCTAAACACTGAAGCTTTCTTT.

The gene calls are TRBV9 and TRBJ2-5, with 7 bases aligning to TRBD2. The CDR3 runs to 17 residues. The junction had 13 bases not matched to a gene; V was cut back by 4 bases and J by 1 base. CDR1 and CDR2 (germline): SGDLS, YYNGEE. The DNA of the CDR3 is TGTGCCAGCAGCCCGAATATTAGGCGGGGGATCCAAGAGACCCAGTACTTC. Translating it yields CASSPNIRRGIQETQYF.

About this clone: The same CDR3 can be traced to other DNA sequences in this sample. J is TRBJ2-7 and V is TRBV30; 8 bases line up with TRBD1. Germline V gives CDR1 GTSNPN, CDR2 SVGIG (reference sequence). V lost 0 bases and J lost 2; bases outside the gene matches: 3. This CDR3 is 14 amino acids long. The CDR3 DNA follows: TGTGCCTGGAGTGTCGGACAGGGAGCCTACGAGCAGTACTTC. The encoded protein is CAWSVGQGAYEQYF. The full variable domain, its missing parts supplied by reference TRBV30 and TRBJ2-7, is SQTIHQWPATLVQPVGSPLSLECTVEGTSNPNLYWYRQAAGRGLQLLFYSVGIGQISSEVPQNLSASRPQDRQFILSSKKLLLSDSGFYLCAWSVGQGAYEQYFGPGTRLTVT.

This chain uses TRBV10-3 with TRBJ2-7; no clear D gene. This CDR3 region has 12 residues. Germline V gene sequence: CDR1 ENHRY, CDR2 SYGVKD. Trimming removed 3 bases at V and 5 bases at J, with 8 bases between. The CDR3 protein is CAISDSLNEQYF. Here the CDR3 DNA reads TGTGCCATCAGTGACAGTCTGAACGAGCAGTACTTC.

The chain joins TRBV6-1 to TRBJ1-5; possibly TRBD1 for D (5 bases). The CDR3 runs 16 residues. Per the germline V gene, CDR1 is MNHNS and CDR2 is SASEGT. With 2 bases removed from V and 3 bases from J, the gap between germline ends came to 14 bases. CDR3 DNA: TGTGCCAGCAGTGAATCGGGCACAGGAATCAATCAGCCCCAGCATTTT. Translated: CASSESGTGINQPQHF.